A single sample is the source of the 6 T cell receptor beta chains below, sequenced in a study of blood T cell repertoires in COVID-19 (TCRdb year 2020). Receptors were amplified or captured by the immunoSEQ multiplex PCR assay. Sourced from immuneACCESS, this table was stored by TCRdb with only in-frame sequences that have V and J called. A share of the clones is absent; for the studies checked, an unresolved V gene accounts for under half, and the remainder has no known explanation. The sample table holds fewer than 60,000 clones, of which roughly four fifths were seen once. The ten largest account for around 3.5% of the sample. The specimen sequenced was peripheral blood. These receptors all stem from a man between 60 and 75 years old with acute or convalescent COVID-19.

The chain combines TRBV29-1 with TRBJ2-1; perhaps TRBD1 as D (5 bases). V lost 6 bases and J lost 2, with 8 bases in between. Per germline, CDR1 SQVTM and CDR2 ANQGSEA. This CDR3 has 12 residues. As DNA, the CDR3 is TGCAGCGTGGACATTACCTACAATGAGCAGTTCTTC. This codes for CSVDITYNEQFF.

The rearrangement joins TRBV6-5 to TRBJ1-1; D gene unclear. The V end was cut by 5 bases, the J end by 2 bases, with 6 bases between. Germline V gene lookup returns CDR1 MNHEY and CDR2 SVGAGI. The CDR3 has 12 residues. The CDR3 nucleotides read TGTGCCAGCAGTAACAGAAACACTGAAGCTTTCTTT. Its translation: CASSNRNTEAFF.

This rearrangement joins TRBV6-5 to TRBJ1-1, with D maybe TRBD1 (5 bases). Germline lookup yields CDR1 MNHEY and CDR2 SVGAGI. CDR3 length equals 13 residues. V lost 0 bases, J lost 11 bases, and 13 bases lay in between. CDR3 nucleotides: TGTGCCAGCAGTTACTCGGGGCAGGTGATGGCTTTCTTT. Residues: CASSYSGQVMAFF.

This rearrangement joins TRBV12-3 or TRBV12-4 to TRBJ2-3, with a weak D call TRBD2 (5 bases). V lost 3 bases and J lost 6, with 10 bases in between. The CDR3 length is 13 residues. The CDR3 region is CASSLEERDTQYF. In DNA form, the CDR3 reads TGTGCCAGCAGTTTGGAGGAGAGGGATACGCAGTATTTT.

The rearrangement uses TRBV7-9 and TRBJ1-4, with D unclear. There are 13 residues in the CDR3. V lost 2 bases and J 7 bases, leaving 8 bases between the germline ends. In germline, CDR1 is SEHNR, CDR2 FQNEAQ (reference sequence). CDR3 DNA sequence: TGTGCCAGCAGCTTAATGTTGAGTGAAAAACTGTTTTTT. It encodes CASSLMLSEKLFF.

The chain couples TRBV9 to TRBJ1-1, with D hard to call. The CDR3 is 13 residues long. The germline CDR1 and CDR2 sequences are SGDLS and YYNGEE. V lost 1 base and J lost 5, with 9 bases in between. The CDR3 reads CASSVIRETEAFF. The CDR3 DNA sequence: TGTGCCAGCAGCGTAATTAGGGAGACTGAAGCTTTCTTT.